This T cell receptor beta chain was obtained from a study of T-cell reconstitution after alpha-beta-depleted transplantation in children. General study findings and limits: Surviving recipient cells, namely T cells and thymic progenitors, were the source of high day-60 TCRbeta diversity in some patients. By about two months after transplant, alpha-beta T cells reportedly arose from several hundred graft clones that had expanded. T-cell counts and diversity at one year post-transplant came mainly from newly produced T cells.

The CDR3 contains 14 residues. V lost 0 bases and J lost 6; bases outside the gene matches: 5. Per germline, CDR1 LNHNV and CDR2 YYDKDF (reference sequence). During its preparation, the TCRbeta library received unique molecular identifiers. One entry per CDR3 protein results from TCRdb running MiXCR on the PCR reads. Of about 980,000 distinct CDR3 sequences listed, about 29% are singletons. On this clonotype itself: Its cognate antigen is unknown.

This clonotype was obtained from a boy in the first two years of life who had a stem cell transplant for SCID, so the T cells may come from the graft donor. Sequenced material: PBMCs, mostly from graft donor cells, taken 360 days after TCRalphabeta/CD19-depleted stem cell transplant. The genes are TRBV15 and TRBJ2-7; 7 bases agree with TRBD1. In nucleotides, the CDR3 is TGTGCCACCAGCAGAGACGCTACAGGGGTCGAGCAGTACTTC. Its protein is CATSRDATGVEQYF. Full variable domain (rest looked up from reference TRBV15 and TRBJ2-7): DAMVIQNPRYQVTQFGKPVTLSCSQTLNHNVMYWYQQKSSQAPKLLFHYYDKDFNNEADTPDNFQSRRPNTSFCFLDIRSPGLGDTAMYLCATSRDATGVEQYFGPGTRLTVT.